The T cell receptor (beta chain) described here comes from a study of naive and memory T cell subsets. Alpha and beta constant region primers primed reverse transcription for blood and skin samples. Four PCR rounds used nested alpha and beta constant region primers plus the SP2 primer. TCRdb re-analysed the 5' RACE reads in MiXCR, keeping a single row per CDR3 protein. This sample yields just over 25,000 distinct CDR3 sequences, of which less than 25% are seen a single time; approximately 1.7% belongs to the top ten. V lost 5 bases and J lost 2; bases outside the gene matches: 15. Germline V lookup: CDR1 KGHSH, CDR2 LQKENI. The CDR3 extends over 17 amino acids. RNA was extracted from 2.5 to 3 ml of whole blood of healthy adults. An oligonucleotide containing a UMI was ligated to the 3' end of TCR cDNA.

The J gene is TRBJ2-7, the V gene TRBV18, with 7 positions matching TRBD1. This TCR derives from a female donor in good health. CDR3 in amino acids: CASSVLGQPFGAYEQYF. Written as DNA, the CDR3 is TGTGCCAGCTCAGTATTGGGACAGCCGTTTGGGGCCTACGAGCAGTACTTC.